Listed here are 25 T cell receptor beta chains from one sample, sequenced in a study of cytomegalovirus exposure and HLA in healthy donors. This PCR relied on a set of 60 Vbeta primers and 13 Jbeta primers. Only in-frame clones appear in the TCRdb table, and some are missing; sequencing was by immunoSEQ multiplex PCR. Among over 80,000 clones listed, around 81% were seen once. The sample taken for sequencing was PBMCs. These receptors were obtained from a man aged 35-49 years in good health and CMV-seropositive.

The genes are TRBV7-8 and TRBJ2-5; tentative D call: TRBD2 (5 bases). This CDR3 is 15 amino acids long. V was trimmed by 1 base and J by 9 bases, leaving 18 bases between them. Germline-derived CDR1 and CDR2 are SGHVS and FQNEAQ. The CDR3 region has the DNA TGTGCCAGCAGCTTAGGAAGACTCCCCAAGGAGGCCCAGTACTTC. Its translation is CASSLGRLPKEAQYF. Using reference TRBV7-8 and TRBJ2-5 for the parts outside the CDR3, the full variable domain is GAGVSQSPRYKVAKRGQDVALRCDPISGHVSLFWYQQALGQGPEFLTYFQNEAQLDKSGLPSDRFFAERPEGSVSTLKIQRTQQEDSAVYLCASSLGRLPKEAQYFGPGTRLLVL.

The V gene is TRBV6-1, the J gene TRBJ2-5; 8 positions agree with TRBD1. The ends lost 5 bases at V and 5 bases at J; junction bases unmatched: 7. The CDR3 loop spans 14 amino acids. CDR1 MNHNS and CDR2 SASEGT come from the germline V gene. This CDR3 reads CASSSGGAGETQYF. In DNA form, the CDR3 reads TGTGCCAGCAGTTCAGGGGGCGCGGGGGAGACCCAGTACTTC.

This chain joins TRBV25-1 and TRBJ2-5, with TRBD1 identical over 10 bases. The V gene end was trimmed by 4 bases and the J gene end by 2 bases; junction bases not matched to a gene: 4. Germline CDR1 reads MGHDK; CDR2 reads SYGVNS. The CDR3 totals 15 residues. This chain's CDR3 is CASSAQDRGQETQYF. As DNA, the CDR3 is TGTGCCAGCAGTGCTCAGGACAGGGGGCAAGAGACCCAGTACTTC.

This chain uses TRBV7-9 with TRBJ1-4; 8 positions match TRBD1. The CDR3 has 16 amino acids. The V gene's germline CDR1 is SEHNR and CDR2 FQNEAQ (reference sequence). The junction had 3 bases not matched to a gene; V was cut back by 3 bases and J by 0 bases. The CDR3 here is CASSLGQVATNEKLFF. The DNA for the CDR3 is TGTGCCAGCAGCTTGGGACAGGTCGCAACTAATGAAAAACTGTTTTTT.

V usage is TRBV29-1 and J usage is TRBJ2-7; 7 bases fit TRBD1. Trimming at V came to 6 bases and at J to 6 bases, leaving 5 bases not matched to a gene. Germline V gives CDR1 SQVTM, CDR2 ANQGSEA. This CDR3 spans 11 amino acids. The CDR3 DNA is TGCAGCGTCACAGGGGAAGGCGAGCAGTACTTC. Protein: CSVTGEGEQYF.

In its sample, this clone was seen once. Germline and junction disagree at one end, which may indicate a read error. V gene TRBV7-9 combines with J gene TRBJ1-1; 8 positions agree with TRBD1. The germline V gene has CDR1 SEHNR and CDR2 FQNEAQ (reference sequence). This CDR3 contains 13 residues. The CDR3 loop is CSSSFDRGTEAFF. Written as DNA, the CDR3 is TGTTCCAGCAGCTTCGACAGGGGAACTGAAGCTTTCTTT.

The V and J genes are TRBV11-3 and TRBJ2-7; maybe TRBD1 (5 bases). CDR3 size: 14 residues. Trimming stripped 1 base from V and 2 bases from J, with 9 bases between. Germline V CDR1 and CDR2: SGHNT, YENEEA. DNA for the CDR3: TGTGCCAGCAGCTTAGGTCTGGGGCCCTACGAGCAGTACTTC. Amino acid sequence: CASSLGLGPYEQYF.

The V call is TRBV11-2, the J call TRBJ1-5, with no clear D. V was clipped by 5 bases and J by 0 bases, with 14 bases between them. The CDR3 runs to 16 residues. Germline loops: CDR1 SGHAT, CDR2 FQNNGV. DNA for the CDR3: TGTGCCAGCAGCCGGGATGGCCAGAGTAGCAATCAGCCCCAGCATTTT. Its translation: CASSRDGQSSNQPQHF.

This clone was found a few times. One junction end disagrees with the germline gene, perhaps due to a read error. The CDR3 nucleotides read TGTGCCATCACGGGGACAGAGGGCTCTGGGGCCAACGGCCTGACTTTC. Residues: CAITGTEGSGANGLTF. The chain uses TRBV10-3 and TRBJ2-6; 7 bases match TRBD1. In germline, CDR1 is ENHRY, CDR2 SYGVKD. This CDR3 region has 16 residues.

The CDR3 region has the DNA TGTGCCAGCATGGGAGGGCCCGGGGAGACCCAGTACTTC. It yields the protein CASMGGPGETQYF. This rearrangement joins TRBV2 to TRBJ2-5; 7 nucleotides match TRBD2. CDR1 is SNHLY and CDR2 is FYNNEI in the germline V gene. V shed 7 bases and J 5 bases; nucleotides not matched to a gene: 7. This CDR3 is built from 13 residues.

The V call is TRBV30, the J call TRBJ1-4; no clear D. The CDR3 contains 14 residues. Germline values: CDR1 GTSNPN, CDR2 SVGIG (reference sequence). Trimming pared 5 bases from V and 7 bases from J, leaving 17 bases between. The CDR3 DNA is TGTGCCTGGGCCCGGGAGGCGGCAGGTGAAAAACTGTTTTTT. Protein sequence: CAWAREAAGEKLFF.

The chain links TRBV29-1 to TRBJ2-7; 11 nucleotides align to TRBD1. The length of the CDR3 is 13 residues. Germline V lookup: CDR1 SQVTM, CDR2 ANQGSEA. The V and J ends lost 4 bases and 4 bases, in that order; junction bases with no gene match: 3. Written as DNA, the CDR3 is TGCAGCGTTGGGACAGGGGGCCGATACGAGCAGTACTTC. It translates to CSVGTGGRYEQYF.

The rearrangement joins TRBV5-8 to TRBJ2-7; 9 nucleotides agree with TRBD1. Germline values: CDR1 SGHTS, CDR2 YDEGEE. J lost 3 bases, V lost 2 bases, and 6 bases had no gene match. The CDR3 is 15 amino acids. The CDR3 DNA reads TGTGCCAGCAGCTTCGGGACAGGGAAGGACTACGAGCAGTACTTC. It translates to CASSFGTGKDYEQYF.

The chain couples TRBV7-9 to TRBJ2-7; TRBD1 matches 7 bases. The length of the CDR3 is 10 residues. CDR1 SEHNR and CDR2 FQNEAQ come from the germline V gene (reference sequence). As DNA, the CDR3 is TGTTCCATAACAGGGGACGAGCAGTACTTC. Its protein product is CSITGDEQYF.

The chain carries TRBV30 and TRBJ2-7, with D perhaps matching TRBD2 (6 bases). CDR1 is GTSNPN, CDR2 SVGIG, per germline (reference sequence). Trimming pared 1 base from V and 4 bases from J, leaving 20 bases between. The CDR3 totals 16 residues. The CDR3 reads CAWSAPRRGLSYEQYF. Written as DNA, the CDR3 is TGTGCCTGGAGTGCCCCGAGGAGGGGACTCTCGTACGAGCAGTACTTC.

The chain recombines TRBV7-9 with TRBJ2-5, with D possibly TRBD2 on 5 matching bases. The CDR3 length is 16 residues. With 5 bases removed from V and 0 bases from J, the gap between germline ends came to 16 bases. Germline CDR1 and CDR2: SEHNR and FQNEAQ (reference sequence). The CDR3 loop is CASSTPAGRYQETQYF. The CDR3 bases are TGTGCCAGCAGCACCCCGGCGGGCAGGTACCAAGAGACCCAGTACTTC.

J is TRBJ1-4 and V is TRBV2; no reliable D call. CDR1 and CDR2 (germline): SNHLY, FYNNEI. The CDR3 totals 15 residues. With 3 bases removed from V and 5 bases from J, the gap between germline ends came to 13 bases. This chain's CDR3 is CASSDSGRRNEKLFF. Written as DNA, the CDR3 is TGTGCCAGCAGTGATTCTGGACGGAGGAATGAAAAACTGTTTTTT.

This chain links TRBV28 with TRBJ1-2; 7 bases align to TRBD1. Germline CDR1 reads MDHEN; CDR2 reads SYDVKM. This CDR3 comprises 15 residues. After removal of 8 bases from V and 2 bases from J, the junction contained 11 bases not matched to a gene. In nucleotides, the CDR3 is TGTGCCAGCGTGACAGGGAGCCCCACCAACTATGGCTACACCTTC. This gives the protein CASVTGSPTNYGYTF.

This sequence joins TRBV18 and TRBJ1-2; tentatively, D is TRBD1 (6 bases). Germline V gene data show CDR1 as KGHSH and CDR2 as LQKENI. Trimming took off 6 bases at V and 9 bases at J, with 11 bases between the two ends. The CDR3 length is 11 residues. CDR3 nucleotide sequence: TGTGCCAGCTCTTTACAGGGAAGCTACACCTTC. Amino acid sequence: CASSLQGSYTF.

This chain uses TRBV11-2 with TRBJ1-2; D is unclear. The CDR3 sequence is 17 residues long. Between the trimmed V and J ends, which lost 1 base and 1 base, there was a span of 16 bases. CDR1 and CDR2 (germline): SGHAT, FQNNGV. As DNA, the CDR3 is TGTGCCAGCAGCTTAGCGCTTCGGGGTTTGGATAACTATGGCTACACCTTC. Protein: CASSLALRGLDNYGYTF.

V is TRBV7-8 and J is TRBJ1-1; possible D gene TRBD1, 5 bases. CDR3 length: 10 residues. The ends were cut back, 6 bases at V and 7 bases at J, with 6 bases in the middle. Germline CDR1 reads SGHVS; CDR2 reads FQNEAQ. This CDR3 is CASRGDEAFF. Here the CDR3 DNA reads TGTGCCAGCAGAGGGGATGAAGCTTTCTTT.

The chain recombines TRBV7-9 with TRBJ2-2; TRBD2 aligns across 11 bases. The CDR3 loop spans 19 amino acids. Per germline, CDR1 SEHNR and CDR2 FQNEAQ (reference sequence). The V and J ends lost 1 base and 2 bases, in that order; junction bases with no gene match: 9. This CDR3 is CASSLGGASGGPNTGELFF. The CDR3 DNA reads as TGTGCCAGCAGCTTAGGAGGCGCTAGCGGGGGGCCTAACACCGGGGAGCTGTTTTTT.

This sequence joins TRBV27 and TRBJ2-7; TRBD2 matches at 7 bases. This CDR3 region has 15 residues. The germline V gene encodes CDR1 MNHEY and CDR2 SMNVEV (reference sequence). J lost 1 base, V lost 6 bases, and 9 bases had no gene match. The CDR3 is CASRNGRPLSYEQYF. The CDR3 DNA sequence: TGTGCCAGCAGAAACGGGAGGCCACTATCCTACGAGCAGTACTTC.

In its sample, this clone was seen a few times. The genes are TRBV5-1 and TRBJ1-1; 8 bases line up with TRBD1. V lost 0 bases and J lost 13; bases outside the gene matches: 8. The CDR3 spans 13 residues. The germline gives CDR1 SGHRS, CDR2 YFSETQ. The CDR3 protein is CASSLGDGQGYFF. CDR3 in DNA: TGCGCCAGCAGCTTGGGGGACGGACAGGGTTATTTCTTT.

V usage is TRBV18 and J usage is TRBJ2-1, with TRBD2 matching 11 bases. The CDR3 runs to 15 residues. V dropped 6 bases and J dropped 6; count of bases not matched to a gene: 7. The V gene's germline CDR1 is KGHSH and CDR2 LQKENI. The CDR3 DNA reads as TGTGCCAGCTCTCAGACTAGCGGGGAGGGCAATGAGCAGTTCTTC. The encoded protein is CASSQTSGEGNEQFF.